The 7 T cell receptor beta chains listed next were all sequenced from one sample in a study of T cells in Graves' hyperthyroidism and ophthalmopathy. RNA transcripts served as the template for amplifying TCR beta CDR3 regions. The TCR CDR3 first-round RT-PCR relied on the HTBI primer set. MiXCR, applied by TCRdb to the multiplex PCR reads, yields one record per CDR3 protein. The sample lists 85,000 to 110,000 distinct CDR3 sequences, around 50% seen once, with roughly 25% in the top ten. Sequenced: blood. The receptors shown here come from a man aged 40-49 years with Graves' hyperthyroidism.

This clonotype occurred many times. The CDR3: CASSTRTGGQDTQYF. CDR3 nucleotides: TGTGCCAGTAGTACCCGCACGGGAGGGCAAGATACGCAGTATTTT. The V call is TRBV19, the J call TRBJ2-3; TRBD2 matches 8 bases. The germline gives CDR1 LNHDA, CDR2 SQIVND (reference sequence). The V gene end was trimmed by 4 bases and the J gene end by 5 bases; junction bases not matched to a gene: 8. The CDR3 consists of 15 residues.

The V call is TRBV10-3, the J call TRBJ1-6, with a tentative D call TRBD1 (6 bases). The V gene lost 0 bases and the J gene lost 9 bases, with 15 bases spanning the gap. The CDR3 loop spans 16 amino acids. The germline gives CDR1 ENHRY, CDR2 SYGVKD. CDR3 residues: CAISESKLGGGSPLHF. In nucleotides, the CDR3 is TGTGCCATCAGTGAGTCGAAATTAGGGGGTGGTTCACCCCTCCACTTT.

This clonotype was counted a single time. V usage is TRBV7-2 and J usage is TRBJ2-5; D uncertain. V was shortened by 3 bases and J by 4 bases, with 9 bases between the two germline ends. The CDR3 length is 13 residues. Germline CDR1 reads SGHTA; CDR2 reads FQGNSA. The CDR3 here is CASSLARAETQYF. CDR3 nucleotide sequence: TGTGCCAGCAGCTTGGCTAGGGCAGAGACCCAGTACTTC.

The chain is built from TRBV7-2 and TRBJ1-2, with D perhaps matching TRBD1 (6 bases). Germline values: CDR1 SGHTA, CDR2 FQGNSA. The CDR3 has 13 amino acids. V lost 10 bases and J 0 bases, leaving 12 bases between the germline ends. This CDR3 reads CATGDKANYGYTF. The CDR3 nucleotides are TGTGCCACCGGGGACAAAGCTAACTATGGCTACACCTTC.

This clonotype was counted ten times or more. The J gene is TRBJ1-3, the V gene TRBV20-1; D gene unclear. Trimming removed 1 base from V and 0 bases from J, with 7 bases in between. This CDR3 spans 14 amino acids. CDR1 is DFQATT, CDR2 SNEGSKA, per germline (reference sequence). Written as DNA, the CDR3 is TGCAGTGCTAGAGTTGGGATCTCTGGAAACACCATATATTTT. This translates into CSARVGISGNTIYF.

CDR3: CATSSGWNSYEQYF. The CDR3 nucleotides read TGTGCCACCAGCAGCGGGTGGAACTCCTACGAGCAGTACTTC. The rearrangement uses TRBV15 and TRBJ2-7; no clear D gene. V lost 3 bases and J 0 bases, leaving 9 bases between the germline ends. The CDR3 is 14 residues long. Germline V CDR1 and CDR2: LNHNV, YYDKDF (reference sequence).

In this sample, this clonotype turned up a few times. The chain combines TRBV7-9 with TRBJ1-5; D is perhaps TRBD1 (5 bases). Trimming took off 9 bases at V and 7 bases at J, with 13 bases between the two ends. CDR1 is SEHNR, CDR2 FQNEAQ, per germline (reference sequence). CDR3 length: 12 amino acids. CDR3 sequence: CASAREDQPQHF. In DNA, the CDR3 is TGTGCCAGTGCCAGGGAAGACCAGCCCCAGCATTTT.